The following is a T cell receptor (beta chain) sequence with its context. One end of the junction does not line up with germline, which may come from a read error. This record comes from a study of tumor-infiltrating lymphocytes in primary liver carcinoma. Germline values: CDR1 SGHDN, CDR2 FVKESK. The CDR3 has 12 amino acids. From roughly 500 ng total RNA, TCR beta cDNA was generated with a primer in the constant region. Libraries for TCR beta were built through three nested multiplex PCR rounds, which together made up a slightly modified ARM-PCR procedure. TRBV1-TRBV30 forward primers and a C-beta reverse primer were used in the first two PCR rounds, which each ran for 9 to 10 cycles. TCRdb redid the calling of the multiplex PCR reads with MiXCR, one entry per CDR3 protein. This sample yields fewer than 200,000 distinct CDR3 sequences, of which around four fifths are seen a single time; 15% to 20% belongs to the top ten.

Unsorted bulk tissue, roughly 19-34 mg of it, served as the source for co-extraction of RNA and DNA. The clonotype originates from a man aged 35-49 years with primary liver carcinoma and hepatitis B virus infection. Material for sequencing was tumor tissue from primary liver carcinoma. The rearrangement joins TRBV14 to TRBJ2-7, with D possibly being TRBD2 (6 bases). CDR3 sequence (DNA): TGTGCCAGCAGCCGATACTCACGGGAGAAGTATTTC. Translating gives CASSRYSREKYF.